Below are 2 T cell receptor beta chains sequenced from a single sample in a study of OX40 agonist ivuxolimab in advanced cancers. Clones were read by immunoSEQ multiplex PCR, and TCRdb kept only the in-frame ones, dropping some. The table includes roughly 65,000 clones, about 86% detected once. Specimen: CD4+ or CD8+ T cells sorted from blood, collected in a trial of the OX40 agonist ivuxolimab. These receptors came from an adult with an advanced solid tumor such as melanoma, head and neck, liver or kidney cancer.

The chain combines TRBV28 with TRBJ2-7; 7 bases map to TRBD2. Germline CDR1 MDHEN, CDR2 SYDVKM. With V trimmed by 5 bases and J by 4 bases, 8 bases remained unmatched. This CDR3 has 14 residues. The CDR3 here is CASSTPGGPYEQYF. The DNA for the CDR3 is TGTGCCAGCAGTACCCCGGGAGGCCCGTACGAGCAGTACTTC.

This sequence joins TRBV25-1 and TRBJ2-1; the D call may be TRBD1 or TRBD2 (5 bases each). Germline V gene lookup returns CDR1 MGHDK and CDR2 SYGVNS. This CDR3 region has 16 residues. V lost 1 base and J 0 bases, leaving 10 bases between the germline ends. The CDR3 nucleotides read TGTGCCAGCAGTGAATCTGACGGGGCCTCCTACAATGAGCAGTTCTTC. Its translation: CASSESDGASYNEQFF. Full variable domain (outside the CDR3, taken from reference TRBV25-1 and TRBJ2-1): EADIYQTPRYLVIGTGKKITLECSQTMGHDKMYWYQQDPGMELHLIHYSYGVNSTEKGDLSSESTVSRIRTEHFPLTLESARPSHTSQYLCASSESDGASYNEQFFGPGTRLTVL.